The 30 T cell receptor beta chains below all came from one sample that was sequenced in a study of blood T cell repertoires in COVID-19. The assay was immunoSEQ multiplex PCR, and TCRdb's table has in-frame clones only and misses some. The profile shows under 500,000 clones, 75% to 90% of them singletons. The sequenced sample was peripheral blood. The origin of the receptors is a woman between 25 and 40 years old with acute or convalescent COVID-19.

This sequence joins TRBV4-1 and TRBJ2-5; 8 positions match TRBD2. Looked up from germline, CDR1 is MGHRA and CDR2 is YSYEKL. V dropped 0 bases and J dropped 4; count of bases not matched to a gene: 13. This CDR3 is 18 amino acids long. CDR3 residues: CASSQDVGTRSVGETQYF. CDR3 in DNA: TGCGCCAGCAGCCAAGACGTCGGGACTAGGTCCGTCGGAGAGACCCAGTACTTC.

V usage is TRBV5-5 and J usage is TRBJ2-1; a weak D match, TRBD2 (7 bases). The CDR3 sequence is 16 residues long. Trimming stripped 4 bases from V and 2 bases from J, with 16 bases between. Germline CDR1 and CDR2: SGHKS and YYEKEE (reference sequence). The CDR3 here is CASSPRAGATYNEQFF. The DNA of the CDR3 is TGTGCCAGCAGCCCCCGGGCGGGGGCCACCTACAATGAGCAGTTCTTC.

This chain connects TRBV6-5 to TRBJ1-5; TRBD1 aligns across 9 bases. Germline V gene sequence: CDR1 MNHEY, CDR2 SVGAGI. The CDR3 contains 15 residues. Losses at the gene ends were 6 bases for V and 5 bases for J; bases not matched to a gene: 8. As DNA, the CDR3 is TGTGCCAGCAGCCCGGGACAGGGATTTTATCAGCCCCAGCATTTT. Its protein is CASSPGQGFYQPQHF.

The genes are TRBV14 and TRBJ1-1; D remains unclear. Germline CDR1 and CDR2: SGHDN and FVKESK. The CDR3 consists of 16 residues. V was clipped by 4 bases and J by 1 base, with 16 bases between them. CDR3 in DNA: TGTGCCAGCAGCCTACGCGGGCAGCTTCCGAACACTGAAGCTTTCTTT. It codes for CASSLRGQLPNTEAFF.

This sequence joins TRBV6-5 and TRBJ2-7; D remains unclear. This CDR3 is built from 15 residues. V shed 6 bases and J shed 2 bases, with 17 bases lying between them. The germline gives CDR1 MNHEY, CDR2 SVGAGI. CDR3 DNA: TGTGCCAGCAGCTACCTCGCGACATATCCCTACGAGCAGTACTTC. It specifies CASSYLATYPYEQYF.

The CDR3 here is CASSIGAGAYNEQFF. The CDR3 region has the DNA TGTGCCAGCAGCATCGGAGCGGGGGCCTACAATGAGCAGTTCTTC. The rearrangement uses TRBV9 and TRBJ2-1; TRBD2 aligns across 8 bases. The CDR3 runs to 15 residues. Germline CDR1 reads SGDLS; CDR2 reads YYNGEE. V lost 4 bases and J lost 2; bases outside the gene matches: 5.

The gene calls are TRBV2 and TRBJ2-5, with 8 positions matching TRBD2. The CDR3 totals 16 residues. CDR1 SNHLY and CDR2 FYNNEI come from the germline V gene. V lost 5 bases and J lost 3; bases outside the gene matches: 11. CDR3 amino acids: CASSCYSGDGEETQYF. The CDR3 coding sequence is TGTGCCAGCAGTTGCTATAGCGGGGACGGGGAAGAGACCCAGTACTTC. Filled out from reference TRBV2 and TRBJ2-5, the complete variable domain reads EPEVTQTPSHQVTQMGQEVILRCVPISNHLYFYWYRQILGQKVEFLVSFYNNEISEKSEIFDDQFSVERPDGSNFTLKIRSTKLEDSAMYFCASSCYSGDGEETQYFGPGTRLLVL.

The chain uses TRBV28 and TRBJ2-3; perhaps TRBD2 as D (5 bases). Germline lookup yields CDR1 MDHEN and CDR2 SYDVKM. V shed 3 bases and J shed 3 bases, with 10 bases lying between them. The CDR3 is 14 amino acids. CDR3 amino acids: CASSLGAVTDTQYF. The DNA of the CDR3 is TGTGCCAGCAGTTTGGGAGCGGTTACAGATACGCAGTATTTT.

The chain links TRBV3-1 (or the pseudogene TRBV3-2) to TRBJ1-2; maybe TRBD1 (5 bases). There are 15 residues in the CDR3. V lost 1 base and J 1 base, leaving 10 bases between the germline ends. The germline V gene has CDR1 LGHDT and CDR2 YNNKEL (reference sequence). The chain's CDR3 is CASSQADRRNYGYTF. CDR3 nucleotides: TGTGCCAGCAGCCAAGCTGACAGACGTAACTATGGCTACACCTTC.

V is TRBV13 and J is TRBJ1-2, with D perhaps matching TRBD1 (6 bases). This CDR3 contains 16 residues. V lost 4 bases, J lost 1 base, and 16 bases lay in between. Per germline, CDR1 PRHDT and CDR2 FYEKMQ (reference sequence). CDR3 sequence reads: CASSSGHQDYNYGYTF. The DNA of the CDR3 is TGTGCCAGCAGCTCGGGACACCAAGATTATAACTATGGCTACACCTTC. The whole variable domain, remainder taken from reference TRBV13 and TRBJ1-2, is AAGVIQSPRHLIKEKRETATLKCYPIPRHDTVYWYQQGPGQDPQFLISFYEKMQSDKGSIPDRFSAQQFSDYHSELNMSSLELGDSALYFCASSSGHQDYNYGYTFGSGTRLTVV.

This rearrangement joins TRBV5-8 to TRBJ1-2; 11 nucleotides align to TRBD1. The CDR3 has 16 residues. Trimming removed 2 bases from V and 3 bases from J; junction bases left unmatched: 6. Germline CDR1 reads SGHTS; CDR2 reads YDEGEE. The CDR3 loop is CASSFGQGASYYGYTF. DNA of the CDR3: TGTGCCAGCAGCTTTGGACAGGGGGCTTCTTACTATGGCTACACCTTC.

Only one count was recorded for this clone. The J gene is TRBJ1-4, the V gene TRBV10-2, with D possibly TRBD1 on 5 matching bases. Per the germline V gene, CDR1 is WSHSY and CDR2 is SAAADI. This CDR3 spans 14 amino acids. V was cut by 5 bases and J by 6 bases, with 13 bases left in between. CDR3 in DNA: TGCGCCAGCAGTAAAGGGGAGGGTGATGAAAAACTGTTTTTT. It translates to CASSKGEGDEKLFF.

The chain carries TRBV28 and TRBJ2-7; maybe TRBD2 (5 bases). V was trimmed by 5 bases and J by 6 bases, leaving 20 bases between them. Germline V gene sequence: CDR1 MDHEN, CDR2 SYDVKM. CDR3 length equals 15 residues. The CDR3, as DNA: TGTGCCAGCAGTGTGCAACTAGGACCCCATTCCGAGCAGTACTTC. Protein: CASSVQLGPHSEQYF.

The genes are TRBV9 and TRBJ2-5; the match to TRBD2 covers 8 bases. Germline trimming cut 4 bases from V and 5 bases from J; bases unmatched to any gene: 4. The CDR3 has 13 residues. CDR1 SGDLS and CDR2 YYNGEE come from the germline V gene. CDR3 amino acids: CASSRGGGETQYF. The CDR3 DNA reads as TGTGCCAGCAGCCGGGGGGGCGGGGAGACCCAGTACTTC.

The chain uses TRBV3-1 (or the pseudogene TRBV3-2) and TRBJ1-4; 9 bases align to TRBD1. Per the germline V gene, CDR1 is LGHDT and CDR2 is YNNKEL (reference sequence). CDR3 length: 14 residues. V was clipped by 4 bases and J by 7 bases; unmatched bases: 4. The chain's CDR3 is CASSPGTGIEKLFF. The CDR3 bases are TGTGCCAGCAGCCCCGGGACAGGGATTGAAAAACTGTTTTTT.

Concerning this clone itself: Other nucleotide sequences in the sample specify the same CDR3. The chain links TRBV7-9 to TRBJ1-2, with D perhaps matching TRBD1 (5 bases). The germline V gene has CDR1 SEHNR and CDR2 FQNEAQ (reference sequence). Trimming left V 6 bases short and J 5 bases short, with 13 bases between. This CDR3 contains 13 residues. The CDR3 coding sequence is TGTGCCAGCAGTTTCCCCGGGGGGTATGGCTACACCTTC. This sequence encodes CASSFPGGYGYTF.

The chain links TRBV9 to TRBJ2-3, with 11 bases fitting TRBD2. Per germline, CDR1 SGDLS and CDR2 YYNGEE. The length of the CDR3 is 17 residues. J lost 1 base, V lost 0 bases, and 4 bases had no gene match. The CDR3 loop reads CASSVAPTSGGTDTQYF. Here the CDR3 DNA reads TGTGCCAGCAGCGTAGCCCCGACTAGCGGGGGCACAGATACGCAGTATTTT.

This clone was found once. One end of the junction fails to match germline, which may point to a read error. This chain connects TRBV5-8 to TRBJ1-5; 9 bases map to TRBD1. The CDR3 is 15 amino acids. Per germline, CDR1 SGHTS and CDR2 YDEGEE. The CDR3 nucleotides read TGTGCCAGCAGGTTGGGGACAGGGAGGAATCAGCCCCAGCATTTT. Translation: CASRLGTGRNQPQHF. The full variable domain, rest sourced from reference TRBV5-8 and TRBJ1-5, is EAGVTQSPTHLIKTRGQQATLRCSPISGHTSVYWYQQALGLGLQFLLWYDEGEERNRGNFPPRFSGRQFPNYSSELNVNALELEDSALYLCASRLGTGRNQPQHFGDGTRLSIL.

The J gene is TRBJ2-7, the V gene TRBV7-3; 10 bases map to TRBD2. Germline CDR1 and CDR2: SGHTA and FQGTGA. V lost 4 bases, J lost 5 bases, and 11 bases stayed unmatched. There are 16 residues in the CDR3. DNA of the CDR3: TGTGCCAGCAGCTCACAGCCACTAGCGGGGAACGACGAGCAGTACTTC. It is translated as CASSSQPLAGNDEQYF.

This chain connects TRBV9 to TRBJ2-7; D is perhaps TRBD2 (5 bases). CDR1 SGDLS and CDR2 YYNGEE come from the germline V gene. V was shortened by 4 bases and J by 1 base, with 15 bases between the two germline ends. The CDR3 loop spans 15 amino acids. The CDR3 spells CASSPSPSRSYEQYF. CDR3 nucleotides: TGTGCCAGCAGCCCTAGCCCATCACGATCCTACGAGCAGTACTTC.

This clone has just one count. The gene calls are TRBV9 and TRBJ2-7, with D perhaps TRBD1 (6 bases). This CDR3 has 15 amino acids. V gave up 4 bases and J gave up 5 bases, with 19 bases separating them. CDR1 SGDLS and CDR2 YYNGEE come from the germline V gene. The CDR3 coding sequence is TGTGCCAGCAGCAAGCAGGAACAGGGAGTCGACGAGCAGTACTTC. This translates into CASSKQEQGVDEQYF.

CDR3 residues: CASTPSSGANVLTF. The CDR3 coding sequence is TGTGCCAGCACCCCCTCGTCTGGGGCCAACGTCCTGACTTTC. This sequence joins TRBV7-2 and TRBJ2-6, with D unclear. The germline V gene encodes CDR1 SGHTA and CDR2 FQGNSA. The CDR3 contains 14 residues. Deletions cut 7 bases from V and 1 base from J, with 8 bases between.

The chain employs TRBV9 and TRBJ2-1; 10 positions agree with TRBD2. Germline loops: CDR1 SGDLS, CDR2 YYNGEE. The CDR3 consists of 16 residues. After removal of 1 base from V and 7 bases from J, the junction contained 8 bases not matched to a gene. The CDR3 coding sequence is TGTGCCAGCAGCGTATCCCTGACTAGCGGGCGGAATGAGCAGTTCTTC. It encodes CASSVSLTSGRNEQFF. Full variable domain (outside the CDR3, taken from reference TRBV9 and TRBJ2-1): DSGVTQTPKHLITATGQRVTLRCSPRSGDLSVYWYQQSLDQGLQFLIQYYNGEERAKGNILERFSAQQFPDLHSELNLSSLELGDSALYFCASSVSLTSGRNEQFFGPGTRLTVL.

The chain carries TRBV14 and TRBJ2-5, with D possibly TRBD2 on 7 matching bases. Germline V gene data show CDR1 as SGHDN and CDR2 as FVKESK. This CDR3 comprises 18 residues. V lost 1 base and J 4 bases, leaving 22 bases between the germline ends. CDR3 sequence: CASSQVFGGGGRGETQYF. CDR3 DNA: TGTGCCAGCAGCCAAGTGTTCGGTGGCGGGGGCCGGGGAGAGACCCAGTACTTC.

V and J are TRBV7-2 and TRBJ2-3; D not resolved. Germline assignment: CDR1 SGHTA and CDR2 FQGNSA. With 1 base removed from V and 15 bases from J, the gap between germline ends came to 11 bases. The CDR3 length is 11 residues. CDR3 nucleotides: TGTGCCAGCAGCTTAGGCGTAGAAGCCTATTTT. Protein: CASSLGVEAYF.

V gene TRBV6-5 combines with J gene TRBJ1-4, with D possibly TRBD1 on 5 matching bases. The CDR3 length is 12 residues. In germline, CDR1 is MNHEY, CDR2 SVGAGI. With 7 bases removed from V and 4 bases from J, the gap between germline ends came to 7 bases. This chain's CDR3 is CASMTDNEKLFF. The CDR3 DNA reads as TGTGCCAGCATGACAGATAATGAAAAACTGTTTTTT.

The V and J genes are TRBV9 and TRBJ2-7; no clear D. The CDR3 consists of 13 residues. CDR1 is SGDLS and CDR2 is YYNGEE in the germline V gene. Trimming stripped 4 bases from V and 5 bases from J, with 13 bases between. CDR3 in amino acids: CASSPSGGHEQYF. The CDR3, as DNA: TGTGCCAGCAGCCCCAGTGGTGGCCACGAGCAGTACTTC.

The chain has TRBV2 and TRBJ1-5, with D maybe TRBD1 (6 bases). The ends were cut back, 5 bases at V and 7 bases at J, with 12 bases in the middle. The length of the CDR3 is 13 residues. Per the germline V gene, CDR1 is SNHLY and CDR2 is FYNNEI. In DNA form, the CDR3 reads TGTGCCAGCAGTTTGGACAGAGAACAGCCCCAGCATTTT. Translating it yields CASSLDREQPQHF.

The V and J genes are TRBV2 and TRBJ2-3, with 10 bases lining up with TRBD2. Germline assignment: CDR1 SNHLY and CDR2 FYNNEI. J was trimmed by 6 bases and V by 6 bases; bases with no gene match: 9. CDR3 length: 15 residues. This CDR3 is CASRFKAGGLDTQYF. DNA for the CDR3: TGTGCCAGCAGATTTAAAGCGGGGGGGCTTGATACGCAGTATTTT.

This clone was observed a single time. The chain recombines TRBV5-1 with TRBJ2-1, with 9 bases that match TRBD2. Unmatched junction bases numbered 11, after V lost 3 bases and J lost 10 bases. Germline-derived CDR1 and CDR2 are SGHRS and YFSETQ. The CDR3 consists of 15 residues. The CDR3 region is CASSWNPGLALEQFF. As DNA, the CDR3 is TGCGCCAGCAGCTGGAACCCGGGACTAGCCTTGGAGCAGTTCTTC.